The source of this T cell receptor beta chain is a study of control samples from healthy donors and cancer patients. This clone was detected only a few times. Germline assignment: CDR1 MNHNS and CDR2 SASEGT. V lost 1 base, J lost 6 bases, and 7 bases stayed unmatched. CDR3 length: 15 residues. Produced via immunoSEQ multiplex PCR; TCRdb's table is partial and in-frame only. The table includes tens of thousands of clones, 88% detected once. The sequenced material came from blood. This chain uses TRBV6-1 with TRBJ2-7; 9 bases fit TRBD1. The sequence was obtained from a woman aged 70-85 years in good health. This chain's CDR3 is CASSEEGTGIREQYF. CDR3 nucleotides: TGTGCCAGCAGTGAAGAGGGGACAGGGATTCGCGAGCAGTACTTC.